The rows below give T cell receptor beta chains drawn from one sample of a study of cytotoxic CD8 clonotypes in ibrutinib-treated CLL. Only in-frame clones appear in the TCRdb table, and some are missing; sequencing was by immunoSEQ multiplex PCR. The sample lists approximately 130,000 clones; around four fifths were seen once. The sample was PBMCs, taken after 24 months of ibrutinib treatment. The receptors originated from a human donor with chronic lymphocytic leukemia. The CDR3 runs from the conserved cysteine through the conserved F or W. Fields, in order: V gene, clone size, D gene, J gene, CDR3 DNA, CDR3 protein. The D gene is left open where the match is weak. Not every row has a clone size; where given, it reads once, few, many or a size class.

V: TRBV7-2
size: -
D: TRBD2
J: TRBJ2-2
DNA: TGTGCCAGCAGCTTTATGGCTAGCGGGGGGGCCGGGGAGCTGTTTTTT
CDR3: CASSFMASGGAGELFF

V: TRBV6-5
size: many
D: -
J: TRBJ1-6
DNA: TGTGCCAGCAAATCACAGATTAATTCACCCCTCCACTTT
CDR3: CASKSQINSPLHF

V: TRBV7-2
size: -
D: -
J: TRBJ2-7
DNA: TGTGCCAGCAGCTTCCATTCTACCGCCAGCGCGATCTCCTACGAGCAGTACTTC
CDR3: CASSFHSTASAISYEQYF

V: TRBV11-3
size: -
D: -
J: TRBJ2-7
DNA: TGTGCCAGCAGCTTGTCCACAGGGATACGACCGTCGGAGCAGTACTTC
CDR3: CASSLSTGIRPSEQYF

V: TRBV7-7
size: -
D: -
J: TRBJ2-7
DNA: TGTGCCAGCAGCTTAGTATTGGGCTACGAGCAGTACTTC
CDR3: CASSLVLGYEQYF

V: TRBV25-1
size: -
D: TRBD1
J: TRBJ2-5
DNA: TGTGCCAGCAGTGAACACAGGGGGCAGGCAGAGACCCAGTACTTC
CDR3: CASSEHRGQAETQYF

V: TRBV6-5
size: -
D: -
J: TRBJ2-1
DNA: TGTGCCAGCAGTTACGGGGGCAATGAGCAGTTCTTC
CDR3: CASSYGGNEQFF

V: TRBV18
size: -
D: TRBD1
J: TRBJ1-1
DNA: TGTGCCAGCTCACCCGGACGGGACAGAAAGAACACTGAAGCTTTCTTT
CDR3: CASSPGRDRKNTEAFF

V: TRBV5-1
size: -
D: -
J: TRBJ2-3
DNA: TGCGCCAGCAGCTTGACAATCAATCCCACAGATACGCAGTATTTT
CDR3: CASSLTINPTDTQYF

V: TRBV7-2
size: -
D: -
J: TRBJ1-1
DNA: TGTGCCAGCAGCTTGGGAGTTAACAGGGCCATCACTGAAGCTTTCTTT
CDR3: CASSLGVNRAITEAFF

V: TRBV28
size: -
D: -
J: TRBJ1-1
DNA: TGTGCCAGCAGTTTAGGTTCACTGGGGGCTGAAGCTTTCTTT
CDR3: CASSLGSLGAEAFF

V: TRBV18
size: -
D: -
J: TRBJ1-2
DNA: TGTGCCAGCTCACCCGGACAGTCCGATGGCTACACCTTC
CDR3: CASSPGQSDGYTF

V: TRBV28
size: -
D: -
J: TRBJ1-2
DNA: TGTGCCAGCGGCGGTTCAGGATACTACGGCTACACCTTC
CDR3: CASGGSGYYGYTF

V: TRBV7-9
size: -
D: -
J: TRBJ2-7
DNA: TGTGCCAGCAGCTTTGGGCAGGTTCGCGAGCAGTACTTC
CDR3: CASSFGQVREQYF

V: TRBV7-9
size: once
D: -
J: TRBJ1-5
DNA: TGTGCCAGCAGCTATGGGGCAGGGGCGAATCAGCCCCAGCATTTT
CDR3: CASSYGAGANQPQHF

V: TRBV18
size: -
D: TRBD1
J: TRBJ1-1
DNA: TGTGCCAGCTCCCCGACAGGGGACACTGAAGCTTTCTTT
CDR3: CASSPTGDTEAFF

V: TRBV5-1
size: -
D: -
J: TRBJ1-1
DNA: TGCGCCAGCAGCTCCAGTGGGGCTGAAGCTTTCTTT
CDR3: CASSSSGAEAFF

V: TRBV6-5
size: -
D: -
J: TRBJ1-3
DNA: TGTGCCAGCAGTTCTCCGACAGCCTCTGGAAACACCATATATTTT
CDR3: CASSSPTASGNTIYF

V: TRBV30
size: few
D: TRBD1
J: TRBJ1-2
DNA: TGTGCCTGGAGTGGCAGGGCAGGGGGCCTCAACTATGGCTACACCTTC
CDR3: CAWSGRAGGLNYGYTF

V: TRBV27
size: -
D: TRBD2
J: TRBJ2-1
DNA: TGTGCCAGCAGTTTATTAGGACTAGCGGGGGATTTAGACAATGAGCAGTTCTTC
CDR3: CASSLLGLAGDLDNEQFF

V: TRBV19
size: -
D: TRBD1
J: TRBJ2-5
DNA: TGTGCCACCAGGACAGGGGGGTTCCAAGAGACCCAGTACTTC
CDR3: CATRTGGFQETQYF

V: TRBV5-6
size: -
D: -
J: TRBJ1-2
DNA: TGTGCCAGCAGGAGCGCGGGGCCAGGCTATGGCTACACCTTC
CDR3: CASRSAGPGYGYTF